The rows below give T cell receptor beta chains drawn from one sample of a study of CD8 T cells in Susac syndrome. Each CDR3 protein gets one entry after TCRdb re-called the immunoSEQ multiplex PCR reads with MiXCR. Here the sample spans 200,000 to 250,000 distinct CDR3 sequences, roughly 93% being singletons. Material: CD4+ T cells from PBMCs. All receptors derive from a human donor with multiple sclerosis. The CDR3 runs from the conserved cysteine through the conserved F or W. Each record gives: J gene, D gene, CDR3 length, clone size, V gene, CDR3 protein, CDR3 DNA. D genes are given only for firm matches. Only some rows state a clone size, as once, few, many or a class for expanded clones.

TRBJ1-1 - 12 - TRBV2 CASSDHWREAFF TGTGCCAGCAGTGATCACTGGAGAGAAGCTTTCTTT
TRBJ2-7 - 16 - TRBV6-5 CASSWGLYDAGYEQYF TGTGCCAGCAGTTGGGGGCTCTACGACGCGGGCTACGAGCAGTACTTC
TRBJ2-2 - 14 - TRBV2 CASSEQGLTGELFF TGTGCCAGCAGTGAACAGGGGTTGACCGGGGAGCTGTTTTTT
TRBJ1-6 - 18 once TRBV5-1 CASSELRGPGIRGSPLHF TGCGCCAGCAGCGAGCTCCGTGGACCGGGAATAAGAGGTTCACCCCTCCACTTT
TRBJ1-2 TRBD1 14 - TRBV7-2 CASSEQQGRYGYTF TGTGCCAGCAGCGAACAACAGGGGAGATATGGCTACACCTTC
TRBJ2-3 TRBD1 15 - TRBV20-1 CSAGGQLLSTDTQYF TGCAGTGCAGGGGGACAGTTACTTAGCACAGATACGCAGTATTTT
TRBJ1-3 - 15 - TRBV5-6 CASSLVQGAGNTIYF TGTGCCAGCAGCTTGGTCCAGGGTGCTGGAAACACCATATATTTT
TRBJ2-1 - 13 - TRBV9 CASSELRYNEQFF TGTGCCAGCAGCGAGTTACGTTACAATGAGCAGTTCTTC
TRBJ2-3 TRBD1 13 - TRBV29-1 CSTGQGGTDTQYF TGCAGCACCGGACAGGGGGGGACAGATACGCAGTATTTT
TRBJ1-2 - 14 - TRBV4-1 CASSQGGTNYGYTF TGCGCCAGCAGCCAAGGGGGAACTAACTATGGCTACACCTTC
TRBJ2-3 TRBD1 14 - TRBV7-8 CASGGRTGTDTQYF TGTGCCAGTGGAGGGAGGACAGGGACAGATACGCAGTATTTT
TRBJ1-4 - 15 - TRBV15 CATSREGQGEEKLFF TGTGCCACCAGCAGAGAGGGGCAGGGAGAGGAAAAACTGTTTTTT
TRBJ2-2 - 15 - TRBV9 CASSVSSVSTGELFF TGTGCCAGCAGCGTAAGCTCGGTCTCGACCGGGGAGCTGTTTTTT
TRBJ2-3 TRBD2 15 - TRBV19 CASGTGGSRTDTQYF TGTGCCAGCGGTACCGGGGGGTCCCGCACAGATACGCAGTATTTT
TRBJ2-5 TRBD2 15 once TRBV6-6 CASSYPLAGGETQYF TGTGCCAGCAGTTACCCTCTAGCGGGAGGGGAGACCCAGTACTTC
TRBJ1-2 - 13 - TRBV6-1 CASSEEGHYGYTF TGTGCCAGCAGTGAGGAGGGGCACTATGGCTACACCTTC
TRBJ2-6 TRBD1 18 - TRBV5-1 CASSLATGVLSGANVLTF TGCGCCAGCAGCTTGGCCACAGGGGTCCTCTCTGGGGCCAACGTCCTGACTTTC
TRBJ2-7 - 13 - TRBV5-1 CASSEAGLYEQYF TGCGCCAGCAGCGAAGCGGGCCTCTACGAGCAGTACTTC
TRBJ1-2 - 11 - TRBV5-4 CASRATYGYTF TGTGCCAGTAGGGCCACCTATGGCTACACCTTC
TRBJ1-1 - 14 - TRBV9 CASSGQVMDTEAFF TGTGCCAGCAGCGGCCAAGTGATGGATACTGAAGCTTTCTTT
TRBJ2-2 - 12 - TRBV7-7 CASSGHTGELFF TGTGCTAGTTCTGGTCACACCGGGGAGCTGTTTTTT
TRBJ2-7 - 15 - TRBV6-6 CASSYSDPWVYEQYF TGTGCCAGCAGTTACTCCGACCCCTGGGTCTACGAGCAGTACTTC
TRBJ2-1 - 14 - TRBV3-1 CASSQDGGYNEQFF TGTGCCAGCAGCCAAGATGGGGGGTACAATGAGCAGTTCTTC
TRBJ1-2 TRBD1 17 - TRBV7-3 CASSPIGPGQGATGYTF TGTGCCAGCAGCCCCATAGGACCGGGACAGGGGGCGACTGGCTACACCTTC
TRBJ2-7 TRBD1 15 - TRBV28 CASSLTGTGSYEQYF TGTGCCAGCAGTTTAACCGGGACAGGCAGCTACGAGCAGTACTTC
TRBJ1-3 - 15 - TRBV30 CAWSGSVYSGNTIYF TGTGCCTGGAGTGGTTCAGTGTACTCTGGAAACACCATATATTTT
TRBJ2-1 TRBD2 15 few TRBV19 CASSIDLGASGSWIF TGTGCCAGTAGTATAGATCTCGGGGCTAGCGGGAGTTGGATCTTC
TRBJ1-5 - 14 - TRBV24-1 CATSRGNSNQPQHF TGTGCCACCAGTCGGGGGAATAGCAATCAGCCCCAGCATTTT
TRBJ2-3 - 13 - TRBV29-1 CSVTVVASDTQYF TGCAGCGTGACCGTCGTAGCCTCGGATACGCAGTATTTT
TRBJ1-1 - 12 - TRBV7-9 CASTKEGTEAFF TGTGCCAGCACCAAGGAGGGGACTGAAGCTTTCTTT
TRBJ2-5 TRBD2 16 - TRBV9 CASSVESSGSGETQYF TGTGCCAGCAGCGTAGAGAGTAGCGGGAGTGGGGAGACCCAGTACTTC
TRBJ1-3 - 14 - TRBV28 CASSLEGNGNTIYF TGTGCCAGCAGTTTAGAGGGAAATGGAAACACCATATATTTT
TRBJ1-6 - 16 - TRBV15 CATSRDGWVLGSPLHF TGTGCCACCAGCAGAGATGGATGGGTTCTAGGTTCACCCCTCCACTTT
TRBJ1-2 TRBD1 15 - TRBV9 CASSAWDRTNYGYTF TGTGCCAGCAGCGCTTGGGACAGGACTAACTATGGCTACACCTTC
TRBJ2-2 TRBD2 19 once TRBV24-1 CATSDFATSGSLNTGELFF TGTGCCACCAGTGATTTCGCGACTAGCGGGAGTCTGAACACCGGGGAGCTGTTTTTT
TRBJ1-2 - 12 once TRBV30 CAWSVSRYGYTF TGTGCCTGGAGTGTCTCCCGCTATGGCTACACCTTC
TRBJ1-2 TRBD1 13 once TRBV6-5 CASSKGQGLGYTF TGTGCCAGCAGTAAGGGACAGGGTCTTGGCTACACCTTC
TRBJ2-1 - 14 once TRBV5-1 CASSDDKAGGEQFF TGCGCCAGCAGCGACGACAAAGCAGGAGGCGAGCAGTTCTTC
TRBJ1-1 - 15 - TRBV27 CASKEAGGVGTEAFF TGTGCCAGCAAGGAGGCCGGGGGCGTCGGCACTGAAGCTTTCTTT
TRBJ2-4 - 12 - TRBV30 CAWSVGGGIQYF TGTGCCTGGAGTGTCGGGGGTGGCATTCAGTACTTC
TRBJ1-1 - 15 - TRBV14 CASSQDGHRTTEAFF TGTGCCAGCAGCCAAGACGGGCACAGGACCACTGAAGCTTTCTTT
TRBJ2-2 - 16 - TRBV21-1 CASSKAVSVNTGELFF TGTGCCAGCAGCAAAGCCGTTAGCGTTAACACCGGGGAGCTGTTTTTT
TRBJ2-2 TRBD1 16 - TRBV9 CASSGTGAINTGELFF TGTGCCAGCAGCGGCACAGGGGCGATAAACACCGGGGAGCTGTTTTTT
TRBJ1-3 - 16 - TRBV4-1 CASSQGSRGRGNTIYF TGCGCCAGCAGCCAAGGTTCCAGGGGAAGAGGAAACACCATATATTTT
TRBJ1-1 - 16 - TRBV19 CASSMKPRQMNTEAFF TGTGCCAGTAGTATGAAACCCCGGCAGATGAACACTGAAGCTTTCTTT
TRBJ1-2 - 14 - TRBV6-1 CAIKPGQRPYGYTF TGTGCCATAAAACCCGGACAGAGGCCCTATGGCTACACCTTC
TRBJ2-1 TRBD2 14 once TRBV28 CASTMSGREYEQFF TGTGCCAGCACCATGAGCGGGAGGGAGTATGAGCAGTTCTTC
TRBJ1-2 - 18 - TRBV4-1 CASSSPGTQPKANYGYTF TGCGCCAGCAGCTCCCCGGGGACCCAGCCGAAAGCTAACTATGGCTACACCTTC
TRBJ1-4 TRBD1 16 - TRBV28 CASSIPGGQGLEKLFF TGTGCCAGCAGTATTCCCGGAGGACAGGGGTTGGAAAAACTGTTTTTT
TRBJ2-1 TRBD2 16 once TRBV5-1 CASSIGRLAGVNEQFF TGCGCCAGCAGCATCGGCCGACTAGCGGGGGTTAATGAGCAGTTCTTC
TRBJ1-2 TRBD1 12 - TRBV11-2 CASSRWTGGYTF TGTGCCAGCAGCCGTTGGACAGGTGGCTACACCTTC
TRBJ1-6 - 15 - TRBV27 CASSLIAGEDSPLHF TGTGCCAGCAGTTTAATTGCCGGGGAGGATTCACCCCTCCACTTT